The next 4 T cell receptor beta chains were all read from a single sample in a study of control samples from healthy donors and cancer patients. Sequencing used immunoSEQ multiplex PCR; TCRdb keeps in-frame clones, though not all of them. The sample has over 50,000 clones, roughly 87% seen once; the top ten hold more than 3.5%. The sample taken for sequencing was blood. These receptors were collected from a middle-aged man in good health.

The chain employs TRBV5-1 and TRBJ2-5; D is unresolved. Germline values: CDR1 SGHRS, CDR2 YFSETQ. The CDR3 has 14 residues. Trimming cost V 2 bases and J 2 bases, with 10 bases left between them. This CDR3 is CASSFNLRQETQYF. The CDR3 DNA follows: TGCGCCAGCAGCTTTAATCTTCGACAAGAGACCCAGTACTTC.

The chain carries TRBV11-2 and TRBJ2-3; D is perhaps TRBD1 (6 bases). Germline CDR1 is SGHAT and CDR2 is FQNNGV. Trimming took 5 bases from V and 0 from J, leaving 18 bases between them. This CDR3 region has 17 residues. CDR3 nucleotide sequence: TGTGCCAGCAGCCGAAACGTCGGGCAGGGGAGCACAGATACGCAGTATTTT. Protein sequence: CASSRNVGQGSTDTQYF.

The chain recombines TRBV12-3 or TRBV12-4 with TRBJ1-1; no clear D. V lost 9 bases, J lost 0 bases, and 8 bases lay in between. This CDR3 has 12 amino acids. CDR3 sequence: CASGRMNTEAFF. Here the CDR3 DNA reads TGTGCCAGTGGACGGATGAACACTGAAGCTTTCTTT.

J is TRBJ2-6 and V is TRBV9; possible D gene TRBD2, 5 bases. V lost 7 bases to trimming and J lost 2 bases, with 10 bases between them. The CDR3 extends over 14 amino acids. Per the germline V gene, CDR1 is SGDLS and CDR2 is YYNGEE. CDR3 in DNA: TGTGCCAGCGAGGGTATGCCTGGGGCCAACGTCCTGACTTTC. Residues: CASEGMPGANVLTF. The full variable domain, in which reference TRBV9 and TRBJ2-6 provide the parts outside the CDR3, is DSGVTQTPKHLITATGQRVTLRCSPRSGDLSVYWYQQSLDQGLQFLIQYYNGEERAKGNILERFSAQQFPDLHSELNLSSLELGDSALYFCASEGMPGANVLTFGAGSRLTVL.